This T cell receptor (beta chain) was found in a study of Ad26.COV2.S vaccination and SARS-CoV-2 variants. Overall study context: Enrollment placed the donor in the COV1001 Ad26.COV2.S trial arm.

Remarks on this clone: The antigen is unknown.

Notes on the study in general: Substantial response breadth was reportedly seen for spike-specific CD8+ and CD4+ T cells after vaccination.

Here immunoSEQ multiplex PCR was the method, and the copy in TCRdb shows in-frame clones only, minus some. The table shows some 480,000 clones, with approximately 88% occurring only once. Treatment denoted: roughly 18 received Ad26.COV2.S at low or high dose, single or two shots; about five received placebo; per-sample allocation not given. Specimens were obtained on day 63 following the first vaccine or placebo injection. The donor was a Boston adult aged 18-55 years. The CDR3 has 15 amino acids. Germline CDR1 and CDR2: MNHEY and SMNVEV (reference sequence). Trimming pared 4 bases from V and 5 bases from J, leaving 12 bases between.

The specimen comprised peripheral blood, sampled in a trial of Ad26.COV2.S vaccine versus placebo. The genes are TRBV27 and TRBJ1-6; D call uncertain. This receptor was taken from a person aged 18 to 59 who received the Ad26.COV2.S COVID-19 vaccine or a placebo. This CDR3 reads CASSSTDGNNSPLHF. CDR3 in DNA: TGTGCCAGCAGTTCCACCGATGGGAATAATTCACCCCTCCACTTT.